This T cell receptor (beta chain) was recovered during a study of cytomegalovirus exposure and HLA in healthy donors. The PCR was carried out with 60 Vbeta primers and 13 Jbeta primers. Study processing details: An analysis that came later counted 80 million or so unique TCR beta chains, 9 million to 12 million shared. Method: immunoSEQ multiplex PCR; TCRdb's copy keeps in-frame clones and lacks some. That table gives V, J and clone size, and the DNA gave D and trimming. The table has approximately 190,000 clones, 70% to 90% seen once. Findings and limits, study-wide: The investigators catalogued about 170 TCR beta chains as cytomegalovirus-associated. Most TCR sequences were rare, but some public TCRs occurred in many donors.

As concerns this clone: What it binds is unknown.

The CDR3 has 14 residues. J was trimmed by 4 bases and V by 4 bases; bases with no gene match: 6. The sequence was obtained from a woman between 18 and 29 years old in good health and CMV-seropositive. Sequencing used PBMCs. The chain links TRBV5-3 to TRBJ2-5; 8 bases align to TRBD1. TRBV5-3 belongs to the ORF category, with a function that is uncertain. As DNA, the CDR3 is TGTGCCAGAAGCCTAGGACAGGGAACAGAGACCCAGTACTTC. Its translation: CARSLGQGTETQYF.